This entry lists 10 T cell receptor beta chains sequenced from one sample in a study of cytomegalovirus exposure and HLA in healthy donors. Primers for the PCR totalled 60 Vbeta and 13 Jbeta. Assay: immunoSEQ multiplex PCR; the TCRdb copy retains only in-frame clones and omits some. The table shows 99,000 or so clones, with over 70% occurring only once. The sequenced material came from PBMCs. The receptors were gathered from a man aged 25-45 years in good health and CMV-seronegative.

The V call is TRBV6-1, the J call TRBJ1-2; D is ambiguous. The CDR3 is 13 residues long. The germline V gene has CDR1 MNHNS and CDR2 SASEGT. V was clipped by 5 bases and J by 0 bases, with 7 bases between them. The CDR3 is CASSSGANYGYTF. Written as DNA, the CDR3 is TGTGCCAGCAGTTCGGGTGCTAACTATGGCTACACCTTC.

As DNA, the CDR3 is TGCGCCAGCACGGACAGTGACACCGGGGAGCTGTTTTTT. Residues: CASTDSDTGELFF. The chain employs TRBV5-1 and TRBJ2-2; possibly TRBD1 for D (6 bases). V was clipped by 6 bases and J by 3 bases, with 9 bases between them. This CDR3 region has 13 residues. Per the germline V gene, CDR1 is SGHRS and CDR2 is YFSETQ.

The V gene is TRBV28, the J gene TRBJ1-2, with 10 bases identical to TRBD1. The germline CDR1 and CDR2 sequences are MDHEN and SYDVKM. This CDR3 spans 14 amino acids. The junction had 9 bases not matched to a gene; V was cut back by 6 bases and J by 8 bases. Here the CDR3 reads CASSSGTGVRGYTF. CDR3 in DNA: TGTGCCAGCAGCTCCGGGACAGGGGTGCGCGGCTACACCTTC.

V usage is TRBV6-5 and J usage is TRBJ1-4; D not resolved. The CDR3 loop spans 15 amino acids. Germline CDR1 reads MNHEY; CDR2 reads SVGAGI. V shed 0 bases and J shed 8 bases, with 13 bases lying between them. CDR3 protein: CASSYSRTPGEKLFF. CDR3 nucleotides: TGTGCCAGCAGTTACTCGAGAACCCCCGGGGAAAAACTGTTTTTT.

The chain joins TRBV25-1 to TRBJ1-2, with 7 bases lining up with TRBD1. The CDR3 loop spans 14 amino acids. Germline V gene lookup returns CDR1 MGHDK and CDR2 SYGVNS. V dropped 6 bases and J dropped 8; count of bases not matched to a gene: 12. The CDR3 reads CASREGGSRRGYTF. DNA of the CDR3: TGTGCCAGCAGGGAAGGGGGCAGTCGACGGGGCTACACCTTC.

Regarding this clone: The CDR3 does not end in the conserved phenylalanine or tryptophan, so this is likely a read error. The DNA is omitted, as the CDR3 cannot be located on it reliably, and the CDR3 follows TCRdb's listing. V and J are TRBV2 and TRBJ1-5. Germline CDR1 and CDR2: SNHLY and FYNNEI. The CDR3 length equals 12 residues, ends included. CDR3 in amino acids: CASGLAISPMAI.

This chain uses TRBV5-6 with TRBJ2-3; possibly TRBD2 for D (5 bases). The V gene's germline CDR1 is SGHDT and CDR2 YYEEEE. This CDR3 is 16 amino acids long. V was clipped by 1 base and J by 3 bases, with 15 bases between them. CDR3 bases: TGTGCCAGCAGCTTGCTCCCCCGGCGGGTTACAGATACGCAGTATTTT. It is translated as CASSLLPRRVTDTQYF.

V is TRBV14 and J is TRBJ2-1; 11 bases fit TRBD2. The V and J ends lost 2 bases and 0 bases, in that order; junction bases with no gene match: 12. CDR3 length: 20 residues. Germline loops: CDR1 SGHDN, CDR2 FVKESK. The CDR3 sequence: CASSQSRLAGGLSSYNEQFF. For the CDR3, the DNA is TGTGCCAGCAGCCAATCTCGCCTAGCGGGGGGTCTAAGCTCCTACAATGAGCAGTTCTTC. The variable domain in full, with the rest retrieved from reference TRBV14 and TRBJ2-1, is EAGVTQFPSHSVIEKGQTVTLRCDPISGHDNLYWYRRVMGKEIKFLLHFVKESKQDESGMPNNRFLAERTGGTYSTLKVQPAELEDSGVYFCASSQSRLAGGLSSYNEQFFGPGTRLTVL.

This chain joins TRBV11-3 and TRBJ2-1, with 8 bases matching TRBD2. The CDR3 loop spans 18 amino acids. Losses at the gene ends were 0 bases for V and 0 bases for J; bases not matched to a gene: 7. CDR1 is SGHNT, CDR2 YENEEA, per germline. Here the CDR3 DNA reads TGTGCCAGCAGCTTAGATCAGAGCGGGAGCATCTCCTACAATGAGCAGTTCTTC. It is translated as CASSLDQSGSISYNEQFF.

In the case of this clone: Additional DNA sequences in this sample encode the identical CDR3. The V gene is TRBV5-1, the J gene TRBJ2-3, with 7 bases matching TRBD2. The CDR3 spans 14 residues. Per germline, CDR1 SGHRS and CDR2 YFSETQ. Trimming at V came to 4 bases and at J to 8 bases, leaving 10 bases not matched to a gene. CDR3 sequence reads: CASSDSGGGGTQYF. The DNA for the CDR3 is TGCGCCAGCAGCGACAGTGGTGGGGGGGGTACGCAGTATTTT. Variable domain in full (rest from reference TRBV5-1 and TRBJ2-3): KAGVTQTPRYLIKTRGQQVTLSCSPISGHRSVSWYQQTPGQGLQFLFEYFSETQRNKGNFPGRFSGRQFSNSRSEMNVSTLELGDSALYLCASSDSGGGGTQYFGPGTRLTVL.